Shown below are 19 T cell receptor beta chains from a single sample sequenced in a study of graft-versus-host responses after intestinal transplantation. Processing of graft tissue released intraepithelial and lamina propria lymphocytes. Produced via immunoSEQ multiplex PCR; TCRdb's table is partial and in-frame only. Of about 7,600 clones in the sample, nearly 85% were seen once. This specimen consisted of ileum tissue, obtained about 130 days after transplant. Receptor source: a human patient who received an intestinal transplant, so some T cells may come from the graft donor.

This clone showed up just once. This sequence joins TRBV18 and TRBJ1-2; TRBD1 is a possible D gene (5 bases). The length of the CDR3 is 13 residues. V was trimmed by 2 bases and J by 8 bases, leaving 12 bases between them. In germline, CDR1 is KGHSH, CDR2 LQKENI. CDR3 region: CASSPRSRDGYTF. The CDR3 nucleotides read TGTGCCAGCTCACCAAGGTCCAGGGACGGCTACACCTTC.

This chain connects TRBV10-2 to TRBJ1-5, with D perhaps matching TRBD1 (5 bases). Trimming stripped 3 bases from V and 3 bases from J, with 9 bases between. The CDR3 length is 14 residues. Germline CDR1 is WSHSY and CDR2 is SAAADI. CDR3 coding DNA: TGCGCCAGCAGTGATCACGGGACCAATCAGCCCCAGCATTTT. This encodes CASSDHGTNQPQHF.

The genes are TRBV5-6 and TRBJ2-2, with D perhaps being TRBD1 or TRBD2 (5 bases each). V was pared by 4 bases and J by 9 bases, with 16 bases between. Looked up from germline, CDR1 is SGHDT and CDR2 is YYEEEE. CDR3 length equals 14 residues. The CDR3 DNA reads TGTGCCAGCAGCCTCGCACTGGGGACCCGGGAGCTGTTTTTT. Its translation: CASSLALGTRELFF.

The chain combines TRBV6-1 with TRBJ1-5; 8 bases map to TRBD1. With V trimmed by 6 bases and J by 3 bases, 7 bases remained unmatched. The CDR3 length is 15 residues. Germline CDR1 reads MNHNS; CDR2 reads SASEGT. The CDR3 is CASRGQGAVNQPQHF. Here the CDR3 DNA reads TGTGCCAGCAGAGGACAGGGTGCCGTCAATCAGCCCCAGCATTTT.

The rearrangement joins TRBV6-1 to TRBJ2-7; a weak D match, TRBD1 (5 bases). This CDR3 has 14 residues. Trimming shortened V by 6 bases and J by 2 bases, and 14 bases separated the two germline ends. Germline assignment: CDR1 MNHNS and CDR2 SASEGT. This CDR3 is CASRARVPPYEQYF. For the CDR3, the DNA is TGTGCCAGCAGAGCCAGGGTGCCTCCCTACGAGCAGTACTTC.

The table lists this clone with a count of one. The CDR3 coding sequence is TGTGCCAGCAGCTTGGATTTGGGGACAGATAATTCACCCCTCCACTTT. It codes for CASSLDLGTDNSPLHF. V usage is TRBV5-4 and J usage is TRBJ1-6, with 7 bases lining up with TRBD1. This CDR3 region has 16 residues. J was trimmed by 5 bases and V by 0 bases; bases with no gene match: 5. Germline values: CDR1 SGHNT, CDR2 YYREEE (reference sequence).

V is TRBV19 and J is TRBJ2-1, with D perhaps TRBD1 (5 bases). V lost 4 bases and J 4 bases, leaving 8 bases between the germline ends. This CDR3 is 13 amino acids long. Per germline, CDR1 LNHDA and CDR2 SQIVND (reference sequence). The CDR3 coding sequence is TGTGCCAGTAGTAAGGGGTCTTACAATGAGCAGTTCTTC. Translated: CASSKGSYNEQFF.

The chain uses TRBV6-5 and TRBJ1-1; D is ambiguous. Trimming left V 5 bases short and J 1 base short, with 5 bases between. The CDR3 consists of 12 residues. CDR1 is MNHEY and CDR2 is SVGAGI in the germline V gene. The CDR3, as DNA: TGTGCCAGCAGTCGGGGGAACACTGAAGCTTTCTTT. It specifies CASSRGNTEAFF.

The chain links TRBV6-1 to TRBJ2-7; the D call may be TRBD1 or TRBD2 (5 bases each). Trimming took off 5 bases at V and 3 bases at J, with 17 bases between the two ends. Germline V gene data show CDR1 as MNHNS and CDR2 as SASEGT. CDR3 length equals 15 residues. CDR3 residues: CASSPGTPNNYEQYF. The CDR3 region has the DNA TGTGCCAGCAGTCCCGGGACCCCAAATAACTACGAGCAGTACTTC.

This chain uses TRBV5-8 with TRBJ2-5, with D perhaps matching TRBD2 (5 bases). Germline V gives CDR1 SGHTS, CDR2 YDEGEE. The CDR3 consists of 14 residues. V was shortened by 0 bases and J by 5 bases, with 11 bases between the two germline ends. The CDR3, as DNA: TGTGCCAGCAGCTTGGGAGGGAGCGCCGAGACCCAGTACTTC. Protein sequence: CASSLGGSAETQYF.

CDR3 amino acids: CASSPGQTIYEQYF. Written as DNA, the CDR3 is TGCGCCAGCAGCCCGGGACAGACAATCTACGAGCAGTACTTC. The J gene is TRBJ2-7, the V gene TRBV5-1, with 7 bases aligning to TRBD1. Germline V gene lookup returns CDR1 SGHRS and CDR2 YFSETQ. V was clipped by 4 bases and J by 3 bases; unmatched bases: 7. The CDR3 is 14 residues long.

The rearrangement uses TRBV30 and TRBJ2-7; D remains unclear. The CDR3 covers 12 residues. CDR1 is GTSNPN and CDR2 is SVGIG in the germline V gene (reference sequence). The CDR3 reads CASQITPYEQYF. The CDR3 nucleotides are TGTGCGTCGCAGATTACCCCCTACGAGCAGTACTTC.

The chain combines TRBV25-1 with TRBJ2-1; no definite D call. In germline, CDR1 is MGHDK, CDR2 SYGVNS. The CDR3 consists of 15 residues. V lost 1 base to trimming and J lost 0 bases, with 7 bases between them. In DNA, the CDR3 is TGTGCCAGCAGTGAATCGAACAGCTCCTACAATGAGCAGTTCTTC. Protein sequence: CASSESNSSYNEQFF.

This clone was seen a handful of times. The chain recombines TRBV25-1 with TRBJ2-5, with 9 bases aligning to TRBD1. The CDR3 loop spans 15 amino acids. J gave up 4 bases and V 8 bases, and 11 bases lay outside the gene matches. The germline V gene encodes CDR1 MGHDK and CDR2 SYGVNS. CDR3 nucleotide sequence: TGTGCCAGCGATACCGGACAGGGGAGAGGAGAGACCCAGTACTTC. Amino acids: CASDTGQGRGETQYF.

CDR3 loop: CASSLVPRDSRFRELFF. The CDR3 DNA reads as TGCGCCAGCAGCTTGGTGCCTCGGGACAGTAGATTCCGGGAGCTGTTTTTT. This chain links TRBV5-1 with TRBJ2-2; 7 bases fit TRBD1. V was clipped by 0 bases and J by 9 bases; unmatched bases: 14. This CDR3 contains 17 residues. Germline V gene sequence: CDR1 SGHRS, CDR2 YFSETQ.

The chain's CDR3 is CASLGMNTEAFF. CDR3 nucleotides: TGTGCCAGCCTGGGGATGAACACTGAAGCTTTCTTT. The gene calls are TRBV7-3 and TRBJ1-1; D is uncertain. The V gene lost 8 bases and the J gene lost 0 bases, with 7 bases spanning the gap. The germline gives CDR1 SGHTA, CDR2 FQGTGA. The CDR3 has 12 residues.

V is TRBV7-9 and J is TRBJ2-1; the D is unclear. Between the trimmed V and J ends, which lost 5 bases and 2 bases, there was a span of 7 bases. The CDR3 covers 13 residues. The V gene's germline CDR1 is SEHNR and CDR2 FQNEAQ (reference sequence). The CDR3 loop is CASSGLAYNEQFF. The CDR3 nucleotides read TGTGCCAGCAGCGGGCTTGCCTACAATGAGCAGTTCTTC.

V usage is TRBV21-1 and J usage is TRBJ2-7. TRBV21-1 is listed as a pseudogene. The CDR3 contains 18 residues. The CDR3 nucleotides read TGTGCCAGCAGCAAAAATAAGTTTTGGTGGGACGTGTCCTACGAGCAGTACTTC. This sequence encodes CASSKNKFWWDVSYEQYF.

This clone has just one count. The chain has TRBV7-3 and TRBJ2-1; perhaps TRBD2 as D (5 bases). The CDR3 totals 13 residues. Trimming removed 5 bases from V and 6 bases from J, with 11 bases in between. Germline-derived CDR1 and CDR2 are SGHTA and FQGTGA. CDR3 sequence (DNA): TGTGCCAGCAGCCCCGAGGCGGGCAATGAGCAGTTCTTC. Translation gives CASSPEAGNEQFF.